This T cell receptor beta chain emerged from a study of response to subunit inactivated influenza vaccine. Study-wide results and limits: The authors put forward the suggestion that each seasonal influenza vaccination may bring in only a limited number of new T cells.

TCRdb passed the RT-PCR reads through MiXCR, listing each CDR3 protein once. Of hundreds of thousands of distinct CDR3 sequences listed, roughly 13% were seen once; the top ten hold about an eighth. Turning to this clonotype: Its specificity is not known.

Per the germline V gene, CDR1 is MNHNS and CDR2 is SASEGT. The CDR3 totals 17 residues. Trimming took 7 bases from V and 2 from J, leaving 18 bases between them. The receptor was derived from a man aged 45-60 years who received an inactivated influenza vaccine. Sequences were derived from PBMCs from blood, sampled roughly 48 days after vaccination. The chain uses TRBV6-1 and TRBJ2-6; D may correspond to TRBD1 or TRBD2 (5 bases each). DNA for the CDR3: TGTGCCAGCACCCGAATTGGGGGAATAGCTGGGGCCAACGTCCTGACTTTC. Translated, it gives CASTRIGGIAGANVLTF.